This T cell receptor (beta chain) was recorded in a study of T cell responses to AZD1222 COVID-19 vaccine. Produced via immunoSEQ multiplex PCR; TCRdb's table is partial and in-frame only. The sample lists under 120,000 clones, approximately 92% occurring once. Turning to this clone: Its antigen is still unknown.

General study points: Regions left unmutated in variants are reportedly the target of nearly half of spike-specific TCRs.

The sequences come from peripheral blood, collected on day 0 of AZD1222 vaccination. This TCR was recovered from an adult in good health.

The CDR3 region has the DNA TGTGCCAGCAGTCGGACAGGGGTCGGCGAGCAGTACTTC. Its translation: CASSRTGVGEQYF. The rearrangement uses TRBV7-2 and TRBJ2-7, with 9 bases fitting TRBD1. The CDR3 contains 13 residues. Germline CDR1 is SGHTA and CDR2 is FQGNSA. J lost 6 bases, V lost 6 bases, and 6 bases had no gene match.